The rows below give T cell receptor beta chains drawn from one sample of a study of spatial heterogeneity in lung cancer. Using its own MiXCR run on the 5' RACE reads, TCRdb lists one record per CDR3 protein. The profile shows about 10,000 distinct CDR3 sequences, around 6% of them singletons. The sequencing used lung tumor tissue, collected at surgery. The receptor set was obtained from a female donor with early-stage non-small cell lung cancer. Each CDR3 is given with its conserved first and last residue. The D gene is left open where the match is weak. The size entry is marked missing in some rows and otherwise reads once, few, many or a size class.

CDR3 protein: CASSQDGAPGELFF
CDR3 DNA: TGTGCCAGCAGCCAAGATGGGGCCCCCGGGGAGCTGTTTTTT
J gene: TRBJ2-2
V gene: TRBV3-1
D gene: -
clone size: few

CDR3 protein: CAWSGGDRQAQFF
CDR3 DNA: TGTGCCTGGAGTGGCGGGGATCGACAGGCCCAGTTCTTC
J gene: TRBJ2-1
V gene: TRBV30
D gene: -
clone size: few

CDR3 protein: CSARGPIADTQYF
CDR3 DNA: TGCAGTGCTAGAGGCCCCATCGCAGATACGCAGTATTTT
J gene: TRBJ2-3
V gene: TRBV20-1
D gene: -
clone size: few

CDR3 protein: CASSLGGSYNEQFF
CDR3 DNA: TGTGCCAGCAGTTTGGGGGGCTCCTACAATGAGCAGTTCTTC
J gene: TRBJ2-1
V gene: TRBV12-3/TRBV12-4
D gene: -
clone size: -

CDR3 protein: CAISGAVSTDTQYF
CDR3 DNA: TGTGCCATCAGTGGAGCGGTGAGCACAGATACGCAGTATTTT
J gene: TRBJ2-3
V gene: TRBV10-3
D gene: -
clone size: -

CDR3 protein: CVSSTWTGKGSHEQYF
CDR3 DNA: TGTGTCAGCAGCACATGGACAGGGAAGGGATCCCACGAGCAGTACTTC
J gene: TRBJ2-7
V gene: TRBV28
D gene: TRBD1
clone size: -

CDR3 protein: CASSFNRGKGQPQHF
CDR3 DNA: TGTGCCAGCAGCTTTAACAGGGGCAAAGGCCAGCCCCAGCATTTT
J gene: TRBJ1-5
V gene: TRBV7-8
D gene: TRBD1
clone size: many

CDR3 protein: CASSLRDTAYNEQFF
CDR3 DNA: TGTGCCAGCAGTCTCCGGGACACCGCCTACAATGAGCAGTTCTTC
J gene: TRBJ2-1
V gene: TRBV6-1
D gene: -
clone size: medium-sized

CDR3 protein: CSAIRLAGLNEQFF
CDR3 DNA: TGCAGTGCCATTAGACTAGCGGGGCTCAATGAGCAGTTCTTC
J gene: TRBJ2-1
V gene: TRBV20-1
D gene: TRBD2
clone size: many

CDR3 protein: CASGATGGREKLFF
CDR3 DNA: TGTGCCAGCGGGGCGACAGGGGGCCGGGAAAAACTGTTTTTT
J gene: TRBJ1-4
V gene: TRBV5-5
D gene: TRBD1
clone size: many

CDR3 protein: CASSLAAGGPADTQYF
CDR3 DNA: TGTGCCAGCAGCTTAGCAGCGGGAGGGCCTGCAGATACGCAGTATTTT
J gene: TRBJ2-3
V gene: TRBV7-2
D gene: TRBD2
clone size: medium-sized

CDR3 protein: CASSSSRSGADGYTF
CDR3 DNA: TGTGCCAGCAGCTCGAGTAGATCGGGGGCAGATGGCTACACCTTC
J gene: TRBJ1-2
V gene: TRBV9
D gene: -
clone size: -

CDR3 protein: CASSLQGHNSPLHF
CDR3 DNA: TGTGCCAGCAGCCTACAGGGCCATAATTCACCCCTCCACTTT
J gene: TRBJ1-6
V gene: TRBV27
D gene: -
clone size: many

CDR3 protein: CASIAPSNSNQPQHF
CDR3 DNA: TGTGCCAGCATCGCCCCCAGTAATAGCAATCAGCCCCAGCATTTT
J gene: TRBJ1-5
V gene: TRBV28
D gene: -
clone size: many

CDR3 protein: CASTDQGSPVLHF
CDR3 DNA: TGTGCCAGCACAGACCAGGGGTCTCCGGTCCTCCACTTT
J gene: TRBJ1-6
V gene: TRBV6-2/TRBV6-3
D gene: -
clone size: -

CDR3 protein: CASRRTGDSYEQYF
CDR3 DNA: TGTGCCAGCAGAAGGACAGGGGATTCCTACGAGCAGTACTTC
J gene: TRBJ2-7
V gene: TRBV12-3/TRBV12-4
D gene: TRBD1
clone size: many

CDR3 protein: CASLGDRGPEETQYF
CDR3 DNA: TGTGCCAGCTTGGGGGACAGGGGGCCGGAAGAGACCCAGTACTTC
J gene: TRBJ2-5
V gene: TRBV28
D gene: TRBD1
clone size: -

CDR3 protein: CASRTPISNQPQHF
CDR3 DNA: TGTGCCAGTCGGACACCTATTAGCAATCAGCCCCAGCATTTT
J gene: TRBJ1-5
V gene: TRBV6-2/TRBV6-3
D gene: -
clone size: medium-sized

CDR3 protein: CAMRPSGYEQYF
CDR3 DNA: TGTGCCATGCGGCCTAGCGGGTACGAGCAGTACTTC
J gene: TRBJ2-7
V gene: TRBV3-2
D gene: -
clone size: few

CDR3 protein: CASSSLTGGVRALHF
CDR3 DNA: TGTGCCAGCAGCTCGCTGACAGGGGGCGTCCGGGCCCTCCACTTT
J gene: TRBJ1-6
V gene: TRBV7-2
D gene: TRBD1
clone size: many

CDR3 protein: CASSKQETQYF
CDR3 DNA: TGTGCCAGCAGCAAGCAAGAGACCCAGTACTTC
J gene: TRBJ2-5
V gene: TRBV7-2
D gene: -
clone size: medium-sized

CDR3 protein: CSVRESYEQYF
CDR3 DNA: TGCAGCGTACGTGAGTCCTACGAGCAGTACTTC
J gene: TRBJ2-7
V gene: TRBV29-1
D gene: -
clone size: many

CDR3 protein: CSARDISTEGGTQYF
CDR3 DNA: TGCAGTGCTAGAGATATCTCTACCGAAGGTGGGACCCAGTACTTC
J gene: TRBJ2-5
V gene: TRBV20-1
D gene: -
clone size: medium-sized

CDR3 protein: CASSHSSSGWETQYF
CDR3 DNA: TGCGCCAGCAGCCACTCTAGCTCCGGGTGGGAGACCCAGTACTTC
J gene: TRBJ2-5
V gene: TRBV4-1
D gene: -
clone size: -

CDR3 protein: CASSRTPSGMIQETQYF
CDR3 DNA: TGTGCCAGCAGCCGAACCCCTAGCGGGATGATTCAAGAGACCCAGTACTTC
J gene: TRBJ2-5
V gene: TRBV11-1
D gene: TRBD2
clone size: many

CDR3 protein: CASSHITGDSYGYTF
CDR3 DNA: TGTGCCAGCAGTCACATTACAGGGGATTCCTATGGCTACACCTTC
J gene: TRBJ1-2
V gene: TRBV6-2/TRBV6-3
D gene: TRBD1
clone size: medium-sized

CDR3 protein: CSARDLANTGELFF
CDR3 DNA: TGCAGTGCTAGAGACCTAGCAAACACCGGGGAGCTGTTTTTT
J gene: TRBJ2-2
V gene: TRBV20-1
D gene: -
clone size: many

CDR3 protein: CASISSSRELFF
CDR3 DNA: TGTGCCAGCATATCGAGTTCCCGGGAGCTGTTTTTT
J gene: TRBJ2-2
V gene: TRBV7-2
D gene: -
clone size: many

CDR3 protein: CASSLEYGQPQHF
CDR3 DNA: TGTGCCAGCAGCTTAGAATACGGACAGCCCCAGCATTTT
J gene: TRBJ1-5
V gene: TRBV7-2
D gene: -
clone size: many

CDR3 protein: CASSLQGDYSGNTIYF
CDR3 DNA: TGCGCCAGCAGCTTGCAGGGGGATTACTCTGGAAACACCATATATTTT
J gene: TRBJ1-3
V gene: TRBV5-1
D gene: TRBD1
clone size: medium-sized